This TCR beta chain was sequenced during a study of blood T cell repertoires in COVID-19. Study background: PBMCs, B-cell-depleted T cells, or T cells provided the cDNA or gDNA that made up the material.

Germline V CDR1 and CDR2: SGHNT, YYREEE (reference sequence). V dropped 4 bases and J dropped 1 base, with 11 bases sitting between them. CDR3 size: 14 residues. Only in-frame clones appear in the TCRdb table, and some are missing; sequencing was by immunoSEQ multiplex PCR. The sample yields some 250,000 clones, approximately 86% seen once. This TCR derives from a man aged 25-40 years with active or convalescent COVID-19. The sequenced sample consisted of peripheral blood. The J gene is TRBJ1-1, the V gene TRBV5-4; no definite D call. The CDR3 DNA is TGTGCCAGCAGCCGCTCCCTAAGGAACACTGAAGCTTTCTTT. This codes for CASSRSLRNTEAFF. Full variable domain (rest looked up from reference TRBV5-4 and TRBJ1-1): ETGVTQSPTHLIKTRGQQVTLRCSSQSGHNTVSWYQQALGQGPQFIFQYYREEENGRGNFPPRFSGLQFPNYSSELNVNALELDDSALYLCASSRSLRNTEAFFGQGTRLTVV.